This T cell receptor (beta chain) was captured by sequencing in a study of blood T cell repertoires in COVID-19. As originally analysed: Estimation of nucleated cell counts was performed using reference gene primer amplification. Only in-frame clones appear in the TCRdb table, and some are missing; sequencing was by immunoSEQ multiplex PCR. Clone size and the V and J calls come from that table; the DNA yielded D and trimming. The top ten hold approximately 6.6% of the sample, which has roughly 230,000 clones, around 84% seen once. This CDR3 is 14 amino acids long. Trimming left V 5 bases short and J 5 bases short, with 14 bases between. Germline-derived CDR1 and CDR2 are LNHDA and SQIVND (reference sequence). Each participant's cohort was designated according to participant-reported clinical history. Exposed study participants had met a COVID-19 case within 2 weeks before entry.

The receptor comes from a woman in her forties or fifties who had been exposed to COVID-19. This chain joins TRBV19 and TRBJ2-3, with D tentatively TRBD2 (6 bases). Specimen: PBMCs or T cells enriched from blood (not recorded which). The CDR3 sequence: CASSARGWEDTQYF. CDR3 nucleotide sequence: TGTGCCAGTAGTGCCCGGGGGTGGGAAGATACGCAGTATTTT.